The 31 T cell receptor beta chains below all came from one sample that was sequenced in a study of OX40 agonist ivuxolimab in advanced cancers. The assay was immunoSEQ multiplex PCR, and TCRdb's table has in-frame clones only and misses some. This table has about 79,000 clones, about 84% appearing once. This specimen consisted of CD4+ or CD8+ T cells sorted from blood, obtained in a trial of the OX40 agonist ivuxolimab. The receptors derive from an adult with an advanced solid tumor such as melanoma, head and neck, liver or kidney cancer.

Turning to this clone: The germline gene is not matched at one end of the junction; a read error may be the cause. V is TRBV2 and J is TRBJ2-1; the D gene is possibly TRBD1 (5 bases). Germline-derived CDR1 and CDR2 are SNHLY and FYNNEI. The CDR3 is 12 residues long. The CDR3 DNA reads TGTGCCAGCAGTGAAGACAGGAATGGGCAGTTCTTC. Translating gives CASSEDRNGQFF.

The V and J genes are TRBV11-2 and TRBJ2-3; possible D gene TRBD2, 5 bases. The germline CDR1 and CDR2 sequences are SGHAT and FQNNGV. CDR3 length: 15 amino acids. Trimming cost V 5 bases and J 2 bases, with 14 bases left between them. CDR3 amino acids: CASSKRSVVTDTQYF. For the CDR3, the DNA is TGTGCCAGCAGCAAGCGGTCGGTGGTCACAGATACGCAGTATTTT.

This rearrangement joins TRBV6-1 to TRBJ1-1; TRBD1 matches 8 bases. Trimming took 5 bases from V and 5 from J; bases not matched to a gene: 4. Germline CDR1 and CDR2: MNHNS and SASEGT. The CDR3 covers 13 residues. CDR3 coding DNA: TGTGCCAGCAGTTGGACAGGGAATACTGAAGCTTTCTTT. As protein: CASSWTGNTEAFF.

V is TRBV9 and J is TRBJ1-1; 10 positions match TRBD1. The CDR3 has 16 amino acids. Trimming removed 3 bases from V and 1 base from J; junction bases left unmatched: 6. Germline V CDR1 and CDR2: SGDLS, YYNGEE. The CDR3 DNA reads as TGTGCCAGCAGCGCCAGACAGGGGGCTCCGAACACTGAAGCTTTCTTT. This encodes CASSARQGAPNTEAFF.

The CDR3 bases are TGTGCCAGCAGTCCACGACAGTACTATGGCATTGGGCCCCAGCATTTT. Translated, it gives CASSPRQYYGIGPQHF. The genes are TRBV27 and TRBJ1-5, with a tentative D call TRBD1 (5 bases). The length of the CDR3 is 16 residues. CDR1 is MNHEY and CDR2 is SMNVEV in the germline V gene (reference sequence). With 5 bases removed from V and 9 bases from J, the gap between germline ends came to 23 bases.

The V gene is TRBV6-6, the J gene TRBJ1-1, with a weak D call TRBD1 (6 bases). Deletions cut 3 bases from V and 10 bases from J, with 12 bases between. CDR3 length equals 12 residues. CDR1 is MNHNY and CDR2 is SVGAGI in the germline V gene (reference sequence). DNA of the CDR3: TGTGCCAGCAGTTATACGGGGGCGTTAGCTTTCTTT. Protein: CASSYTGALAFF.

The CDR3 coding sequence is TGTGCCAGCAGCCCTGGGTCGGTACCAGATACGCAGTATTTT. This sequence encodes CASSPGSVPDTQYF. The V and J genes are TRBV7-2 and TRBJ2-3; no firm D call. This CDR3 is 14 amino acids long. In germline, CDR1 is SGHTA, CDR2 FQGNSA. V lost 5 bases and J lost 4, with 13 bases in between.

The chain employs TRBV5-4 and TRBJ2-3; unclear D gene. Germline values: CDR1 SGHNT, CDR2 YYREEE (reference sequence). Trimming took 2 bases from V and 1 from J, leaving 5 bases between them. The CDR3 contains 13 residues. The CDR3 nucleotides read TGTGCCAGCAGCTTCTCTGGCACAGATACGCAGTATTTT. Its translation is CASSFSGTDTQYF.

The chain joins TRBV4-3 to TRBJ2-5; 8 nucleotides align to TRBD2. CDR3 length: 15 residues. CDR1 LGHNA and CDR2 YSLEER come from the germline V gene. Losses at the gene ends were 0 bases for V and 3 bases for J; bases not matched to a gene: 3. The CDR3 reads CASSQELGREETQYF. DNA of the CDR3: TGCGCCAGCAGCCAAGAACTCGGGAGGGAAGAGACCCAGTACTTC.

The chain couples TRBV7-9 to TRBJ2-5, with TRBD1 as a possible D gene (7 bases). Germline V lookup: CDR1 SEHNR, CDR2 FQNEAQ (reference sequence). Trimming left V 5 bases short and J 5 bases short, with 18 bases between. The CDR3 runs to 15 residues. The CDR3 coding sequence is TGTGCCAGCAGCCTCAGGGGGGACGACGGGGAGACCCAGTACTTC. This gives the protein CASSLRGDDGETQYF.

V is TRBV7-2 and J is TRBJ1-5; D remains unclear. V lost 1 base to trimming and J lost 5 bases, with 6 bases between them. Looked up from germline, CDR1 is SGHTA and CDR2 is FQGNSA. The CDR3 sequence is 13 residues long. The chain's CDR3 is CASSLGRDQPQHF. CDR3 coding DNA: TGTGCCAGCAGCTTAGGAAGGGATCAGCCCCAGCATTTT.

The gene calls are TRBV11-2 and TRBJ1-3; D gene uncertain. The germline V and J ends were trimmed by 6 bases and 6 bases, with 12 bases remaining between them. Germline values: CDR1 SGHAT, CDR2 FQNNGV. The CDR3 extends over 13 amino acids. The CDR3 protein is CASRETNLNTIYF. CDR3 DNA: TGTGCCAGCAGGGAGACAAATTTAAACACCATATATTTT.

The rearrangement uses TRBV6-6 and TRBJ1-1; no definite D call. The CDR3 loop spans 14 amino acids. V was pared by 4 bases and J by 6 bases, with 15 bases between. CDR1 is MNHNY and CDR2 is SVGAGI in the germline V gene (reference sequence). The CDR3: CASSSFPRIPEAFF. Written as DNA, the CDR3 is TGTGCCAGCAGTTCCTTCCCACGTATCCCTGAAGCTTTCTTT.

The gene calls are TRBV5-1 and TRBJ2-5; TRBD2 matches at 13 bases. CDR1 is SGHRS, CDR2 YFSETQ, per germline. The trim removed 0 bases at V and 5 bases at J, leaving 7 bases unmatched. The CDR3 spans 17 residues. CDR3: CASSLGGLAGVAETQYF. The DNA of the CDR3 is TGCGCCAGCAGCTTGGGTGGACTAGCGGGAGTGGCCGAGACCCAGTACTTC.

The chain has TRBV19 and TRBJ2-1; perhaps TRBD2 as D (5 bases). The CDR3 has 12 amino acids. Germline V CDR1 and CDR2: LNHDA, SQIVND (reference sequence). The V end lost 3 bases, the J end lost 9 bases, and 9 bases lay between the germline ends. For the CDR3, the DNA is TGTGCCAGTAGTATCCGGGCGGGTGAGCAGTTCTTC. Amino acid sequence: CASSIRAGEQFF. The entire variable domain, with the rest obtained from reference TRBV19 and TRBJ2-1, is as follows: DGGITQSPKYLFRKEGQNVTLSCEQNLNHDAMYWYRQDPGQGLRLIYYSQIVNDFQKGDIAEGYSVSREKKESFPLTVTSAQKNPTAFYLCASSIRAGEQFFGPGTRLTVL.

This clone was detected only once. J is TRBJ1-1 and V is TRBV5-1; the D is unclear. CDR3 length: 15 residues. From germline, CDR1 is SGHRS and CDR2 YFSETQ. V was trimmed by 0 bases and J by 7 bases, leaving 16 bases between them. The CDR3 nucleotides read TGCGCCAGCAGCTTGGAGGAGGGCATGGGATTTGAAGCTTTCTTT. Encoded protein: CASSLEEGMGFEAFF. Using reference TRBV5-1 and TRBJ1-1 for the parts outside the CDR3, the full variable domain is KAGVTQTPRYLIKTRGQQVTLSCSPISGHRSVSWYQQTPGQGLQFLFEYFSETQRNKGNFPGRFSGRQFSNSRSEMNVSTLELGDSALYLCASSLEEGMGFEAFFGQGTRLTVV.

Here the CDR3 DNA reads TGTGCCAGCAGCCAGGAGATACCAATTTTAGGAAACACCATATATTTT. Its protein product is CASSQEIPILGNTIYF. The rearrangement links TRBV6-6 to TRBJ1-3; D is undetermined. Trimming took 6 bases from V and 4 from J, leaving 19 bases between them. The length of the CDR3 is 16 residues. In germline, CDR1 is MNHNY, CDR2 SVGAGI (reference sequence).

The chain uses TRBV7-2 and TRBJ1-2; D is unresolved. Germline V gene data show CDR1 as SGHTA and CDR2 as FQGNSA. V lost 1 base to trimming and J lost 8 bases, with 20 bases between them. The CDR3 consists of 16 residues. CDR3 sequence (DNA): TGTGCCAGCAGCTTAGATATCTCTGGCGGGGTGGTCGGCTACACCTTC. It yields the protein CASSLDISGGVVGYTF.

The genes are TRBV6-6 and TRBJ1-1, with D hard to call. The V end lost 11 bases, the J end lost 2 bases, and 12 bases lay between the germline ends. Germline loops: CDR1 MNHNY, CDR2 SVGAGI (reference sequence). This CDR3 comprises 12 residues. CDR3 nucleotide sequence: TGTGCCGCAACTAGGGTTAACACTGAAGCTTTCTTT. Protein: CAATRVNTEAFF.

The V gene is TRBV28, the J gene TRBJ2-7; D is undetermined. The length of the CDR3 is 14 residues. Trimming cost V 0 bases and J 3 bases, with 9 bases left between them. Germline V gene lookup returns CDR1 MDHEN and CDR2 SYDVKM. The DNA for the CDR3 is TGTGCCAGCAGTTTATGGGGCCCCAACTACGAGCAGTACTTC. It specifies CASSLWGPNYEQYF.

The chain is built from TRBV18 and TRBJ1-4, with a possible D match to TRBD1 (6 bases). V lost 4 bases and J lost 8, with 17 bases in between. Germline V lookup: CDR1 KGHSH, CDR2 LQKENI. The CDR3 length is 15 residues. The CDR3 DNA sequence: TGTGCCAGCTCACTAAACAGGGCCAACGGGGAAAAACTGTTTTTT. This encodes CASSLNRANGEKLFF.

V and J are TRBV2 and TRBJ2-7; D is unresolved. Per the germline V gene, CDR1 is SNHLY and CDR2 is FYNNEI. The CDR3 sequence is 12 residues long. The V end lost 6 bases, the J end lost 0 bases, and 6 bases lay between the germline ends. This chain's CDR3 is CASRQSSYEQYF. The CDR3 bases are TGTGCCAGCAGGCAAAGCTCCTACGAGCAGTACTTC. Together with reference TRBV2 and TRBJ2-7, the CDR3 gives the full variable domain: EPEVTQTPSHQVTQMGQEVILRCVPISNHLYFYWYRQILGQKVEFLVSFYNNEISEKSEIFDDQFSVERPDGSNFTLKIRSTKLEDSAMYFCASRQSSYEQYFGPGTRLTVT.

The chain carries TRBV7-3 and TRBJ1-1; D is unresolved. Germline V gene sequence: CDR1 SGHTA, CDR2 FQGTGA. V dropped 2 bases and J dropped 1 base, with 5 bases sitting between them. The CDR3 has 13 residues. CDR3 nucleotide sequence: TGTGCCAGCAGCTTATCCAAGAACACTGAAGCTTTCTTT. It translates to CASSLSKNTEAFF.

A single count supports this clone. The rearrangement uses TRBV7-2 and TRBJ2-1; D perhaps matches TRBD2 (6 bases). This CDR3 is built from 15 residues. V lost 6 bases, J lost 0 bases, and 12 bases lay in between. Germline CDR1 reads SGHTA; CDR2 reads FQGNSA. The CDR3 nucleotides read TGTGCCAGCAGGATTGACGGGAGCTCCTACAATGAGCAGTTCTTC. Protein: CASRIDGSSYNEQFF.

The rearrangement joins TRBV28 to TRBJ1-4; TRBD1 might be the D (5 bases). Per the germline V gene, CDR1 is MDHEN and CDR2 is SYDVKM. The CDR3 sequence is 15 residues long. The V end was cut by 3 bases, the J end by 4 bases, with 12 bases between. In nucleotides, the CDR3 is TGTGCCAGCAGTTTGGGGCAGGGCTTTAATGAAAAACTGTTTTTT. It is translated as CASSLGQGFNEKLFF.

The chain couples TRBV15 to TRBJ2-3, with 10 positions matching TRBD2. The V gene end was trimmed by 5 bases and the J gene end by 3 bases; junction bases not matched to a gene: 11. There are 17 residues in the CDR3. The germline gives CDR1 LNHNV, CDR2 YYDKDF (reference sequence). CDR3 DNA: TGTGCCACCAGCCCACCGGCGGGACTAGCGACGACAGATACGCAGTATTTT. It codes for CATSPPAGLATTDTQYF.

CDR3 bases: TGCGCCAGCAGCCAAGAAGGTCGGGGTGCTGGAGATACGCAGTATTTT. Its translation is CASSQEGRGAGDTQYF. This chain joins TRBV4-1 and TRBJ2-3, with D maybe TRBD2 (5 bases). The V gene's germline CDR1 is MGHRA and CDR2 YSYEKL. CDR3 length: 16 amino acids. V was trimmed by 0 bases and J by 5 bases, leaving 15 bases between them.

The V gene is TRBV28, the J gene TRBJ1-1; 7 nucleotides align to TRBD1. The CDR3 has 12 residues. Germline-derived CDR1 and CDR2 are MDHEN and SYDVKM. The V and J ends lost 10 bases and 1 base, in that order; junction bases with no gene match: 3. CDR3 in DNA: TGTGCCACCTGGACAGGGAACACTGAAGCTTTCTTT. Translated: CATWTGNTEAFF.

The chain carries TRBV4-1 and TRBJ2-7; D gene ambiguous. Trimming removed 2 bases at V and 3 bases at J, with 11 bases between. Germline assignment: CDR1 MGHRA and CDR2 YSYEKL. The CDR3 runs 14 residues. CDR3 protein: CASSQRVKSYEQYF. Here the CDR3 DNA reads TGCGCCAGCAGCCAACGGGTCAAGAGCTACGAGCAGTACTTC.

The chain couples TRBV5-1 to TRBJ2-7, with TRBD2 as a possible D gene (6 bases). Trimming removed 0 bases from V and 2 bases from J, with 12 bases in between. The CDR3 is 15 residues long. Germline-derived CDR1 and CDR2 are SGHRS and YFSETQ. CDR3 amino acids: CASSLDPSAAYEQYF. CDR3 sequence (DNA): TGCGCCAGCAGCTTGGACCCTAGCGCCGCCTACGAGCAGTACTTC.

The V gene is TRBV28, the J gene TRBJ2-7, with a tentative D call TRBD1 (5 bases). The CDR3 runs 13 residues. CDR1 is MDHEN, CDR2 SYDVKM, per germline. The ends were cut back, 7 bases at V and 2 bases at J, with 12 bases in the middle. The CDR3 loop is CASIRVSPYEQYF. For the CDR3, the DNA is TGTGCCAGCATCAGGGTCTCACCCTACGAGCAGTACTTC. Filled out from reference TRBV28 and TRBJ2-7, the complete variable domain reads DVKVTQSSRYLVKRTGEKVFLECVQDMDHENMFWYRQDPGLGLRLIYFSYDVKMKEKGDIPEGYSVSREKKERFSLILESASTNQTSMYLCASIRVSPYEQYFGPGTRLTVT.